The 2 T cell receptor beta chains reported below all come from one sample, sequenced in a study of neoadjuvant anti-PD-1 for oral cavity cancer. TCRdb's copy holds only in-frame clones and misses some; the assay was immunoSEQ multiplex PCR. The data contain fewer than 20,000 clones, approximately 65% of them seen just once; the ten biggest clones take up about 2.5%. The sample here was PBMCs, taken before nivolumab (anti-PD-1) treatment. The receptors come from a person between 40 and 85 years old with oral cavity squamous cell carcinoma.

The chain has TRBV30 and TRBJ2-2, with 7 bases identical to TRBD1. Germline loops: CDR1 GTSNPN, CDR2 SVGIG (reference sequence). The V segment lost 1 base and the J segment 1 base; nucleotides outside the gene matches: 0. The CDR3 is 14 amino acids. CDR3 protein: CAWSGTGNTGELFF. As DNA, the CDR3 is TGTGCCTGGAGTGGGACAGGGAACACCGGGGAGCTGTTTTTT.

This rearrangement joins TRBV29-1 to TRBJ1-5; 7 bases align to TRBD1. This CDR3 has 14 residues. Trimming removed 4 bases from V and 6 bases from J; junction bases left unmatched: 9. CDR1 SQVTM and CDR2 ANQGSEA come from the germline V gene. This chain's CDR3 is CSVASGTGVQPQHF. The CDR3 DNA reads TGCAGCGTTGCCTCCGGAACAGGGGTTCAGCCCCAGCATTTT.